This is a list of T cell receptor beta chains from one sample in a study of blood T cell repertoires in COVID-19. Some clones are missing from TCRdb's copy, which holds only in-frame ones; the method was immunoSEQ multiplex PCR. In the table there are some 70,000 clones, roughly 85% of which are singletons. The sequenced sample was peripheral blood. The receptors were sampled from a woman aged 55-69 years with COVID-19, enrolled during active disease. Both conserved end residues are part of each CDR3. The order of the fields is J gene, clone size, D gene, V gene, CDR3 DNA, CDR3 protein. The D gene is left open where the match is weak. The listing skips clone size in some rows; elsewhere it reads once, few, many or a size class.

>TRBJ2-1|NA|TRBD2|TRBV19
TGTGCCAGTAGTATGGGGACAGCGGGAGGAAACAATGAGCAGTTCTTC
CASSMGTAGGNNEQFF
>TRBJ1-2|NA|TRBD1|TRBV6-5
TGTGCCAGCAGTTACTCAGGGGGCTCATTTTCTGGCTACACCTTC
CASSYSGGSFSGYTF
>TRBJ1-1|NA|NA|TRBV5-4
TGTGCCAGCAGACTGGGGGGTGGCACTGAAGCTTTCTTT
CASRLGGGTEAFF
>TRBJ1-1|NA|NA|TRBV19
TGTGCCAGTAGTATAGGGCACCTCACTGAAGCTTTCTTT
CASSIGHLTEAFF
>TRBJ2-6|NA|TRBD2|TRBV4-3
TGCGCCAGCAGCCAAGATCTGGGACTAGCTCTCTCAGGGGCCAACGTCCTGACTTTC
CASSQDLGLALSGANVLTF
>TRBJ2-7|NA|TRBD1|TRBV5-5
TGTGCCAGCAGCTTGGCCGTGCAGGGGGCGTACGAGCAGTACTTC
CASSLAVQGAYEQYF
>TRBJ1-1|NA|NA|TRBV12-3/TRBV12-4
TGTGCCAGCAGTTCGTCGAACACTGAAGCTTTCTTT
CASSSSNTEAFF
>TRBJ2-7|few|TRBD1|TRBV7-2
TGTGCCAGCAGCTTTAGCGGGACAGGGGACGAGCAGTACTTC
CASSFSGTGDEQYF
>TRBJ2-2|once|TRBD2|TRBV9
TGTGCCAGCAGCGTAGTAGCGGGATTGGGCACCGGGGAGCTGTTTTTT
CASSVVAGLGTGELFF
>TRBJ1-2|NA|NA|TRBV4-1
TGCGCCAGCAGCCCAGTTGGGACATCCACTAACTATGGCTACACCTTC
CASSPVGTSTNYGYTF
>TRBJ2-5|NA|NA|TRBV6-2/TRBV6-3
TGTGCCAGCAGTTACCGGGCAGGGGGAGGGACCCAGTACTTC
CASSYRAGGGTQYF
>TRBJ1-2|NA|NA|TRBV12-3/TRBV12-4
TGTGCCAGCAGTCGGGGGAACTATGGCTACACCTTC
CASSRGNYGYTF
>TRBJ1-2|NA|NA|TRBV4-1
TGCGCCAGCAGCCCGAGCGGAGATGGCTACACCTTC
CASSPSGDGYTF
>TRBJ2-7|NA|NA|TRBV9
TGTGCCAGCAGCGTAGGGAATAACCGAGCAGGGGAGCAGTACTTC
CASSVGNNRAGEQYF
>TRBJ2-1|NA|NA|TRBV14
TGTGCCAGCAGCTTTGCGTATATCAGGGGATGGTCCTACAATGAGCAGTTCTTC
CASSFAYIRGWSYNEQFF
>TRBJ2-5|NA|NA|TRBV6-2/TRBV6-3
TGTGCCAGCAGTTACTCATCTTCGGCAGGGAAAGAGACCCAGTACTTC
CASSYSSSAGKETQYF
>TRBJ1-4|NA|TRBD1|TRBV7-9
TGTGCCAGCAGCCCGCCGACAGGGTCGGAGGAAAAACTGTTTTTT
CASSPPTGSEEKLFF
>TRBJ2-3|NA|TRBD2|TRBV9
TGTGCCAGCAGCGTCGCTAGCGGGGGGGCCCCAGATACGCAGTATTTT
CASSVASGGAPDTQYF
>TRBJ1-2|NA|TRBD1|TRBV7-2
TGTGCCAGCAGCTTAGTTGGGCAGGGGGCACGCTACACCTTC
CASSLVGQGARYTF
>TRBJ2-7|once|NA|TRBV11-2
TGTGCCAGCAGCTTAGGGGAGACCTACGAGCAGTACTTC
CASSLGETYEQYF
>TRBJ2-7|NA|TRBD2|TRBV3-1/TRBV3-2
TGTGCCAGCAGCCAAGGGACTAGCGGGGGGCCTGACAACTACGAGCAGTACTTC
CASSQGTSGGPDNYEQYF
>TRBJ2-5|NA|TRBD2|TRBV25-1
TGTGCCAGCAGTGAAGTGGGAGGGCGGGTGGAGACCCAGTACTTC
CASSEVGGRVETQYF
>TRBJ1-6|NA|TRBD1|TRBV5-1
TGCGCCAGCAGCTTGTTCCTACCCGATGGGACAGGGGGTTCACCCCTCCACTTT
CASSLFLPDGTGGSPLHF
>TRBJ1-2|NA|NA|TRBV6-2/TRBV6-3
TGTGCCAGCAGTTACTCTAGCTACTATGGCTACACCTTC
CASSYSSYYGYTF
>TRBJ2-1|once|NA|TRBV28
TGTGCCAGCAGCCCCCCGGGACAACCCTACAATGAGCAGTTCTTC
CASSPPGQPYNEQFF
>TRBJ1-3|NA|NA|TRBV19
TGTGCCAGTAGCAACTCTGGAAACACCATATATTTT
CASSNSGNTIYF
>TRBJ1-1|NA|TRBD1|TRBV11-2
TGTGCCAGCAAACCGGGACAGTCGAACACTGAAGCTTTCTTT
CASKPGQSNTEAFF
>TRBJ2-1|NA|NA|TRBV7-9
TGTGCCAGCGGGGACTTTTACAATGAGCAGTTCTTC
CASGDFYNEQFF
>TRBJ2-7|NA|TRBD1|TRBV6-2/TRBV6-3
TGTGCCAGCAGTTACGAGTTCGGGGACAGGGTCACCTACGAGCAGTACTTC
CASSYEFGDRVTYEQYF
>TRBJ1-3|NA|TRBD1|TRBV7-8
TGTGCCAGCAGCCCCGGAGGACAGGGATCGGGAAACACCATATATTTT
CASSPGGQGSGNTIYF
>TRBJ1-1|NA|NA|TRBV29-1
TGCAGCGGCCGGACGGGGGACACTGAAGCTTTCTTT
CSGRTGDTEAFF
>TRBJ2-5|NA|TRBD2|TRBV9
TGTGCCAGCAGCGCCGGACTAGCGGGGGGCGGCCAAGAGACCCAGTACTTC
CASSAGLAGGGQETQYF
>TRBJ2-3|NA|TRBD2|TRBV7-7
TGTGCCAGCAGCTTAGGCTCGACTAGCGGGGTCACAGATACGCAGTATTTT
CASSLGSTSGVTDTQYF
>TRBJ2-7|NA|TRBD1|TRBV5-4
TGTGCCAGCAGCTTGGCCGGGGACAGGGCGTACGAGCAGTACTTC
CASSLAGDRAYEQYF
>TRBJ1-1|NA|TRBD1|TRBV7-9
TGTGCCAGCAGCTTAGGGGGACAGGGGTATACTGAAGCTTTCTTT
CASSLGGQGYTEAFF
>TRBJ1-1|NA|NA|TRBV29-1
TGCAGCGTTGAAAGGGGCCTGGACACTGAAGCTTTCTTT
CSVERGLDTEAFF
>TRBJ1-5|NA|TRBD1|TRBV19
TGTGCCAGTACCATACAGGGGGCAGGCAATCAGCCCCAGCATTTT
CASTIQGAGNQPQHF
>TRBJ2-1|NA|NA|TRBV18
TGTGCCAGCTCACCGGACAGCGTACCGGACGAGCAGTTCTTC
CASSPDSVPDEQFF
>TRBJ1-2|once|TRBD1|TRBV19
TGTGCCAGTAGTATAGCGGACAGGGGGCATGGCTACACCTTC
CASSIADRGHGYTF
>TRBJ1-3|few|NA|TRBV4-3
TGCGCCAGCAGCCAAGACACGGTACCGTCTGGAAACACCATATATTTT
CASSQDTVPSGNTIYF
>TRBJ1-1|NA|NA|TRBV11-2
TGTGCCAGCAGCACCCGAGGCCTCGGAGAGGCTGAAGCTTTCTTT
CASSTRGLGEAEAFF
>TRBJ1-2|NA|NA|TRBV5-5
TGTGCCAGCAGCTTGGGGCAGGGGATCTATGGCTACACCTTC
CASSLGQGIYGYTF
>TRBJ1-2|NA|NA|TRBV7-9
TGTGCCAGCAGCGTCCAGGGTGCGGGGGATGGCTACACCTTC
CASSVQGAGDGYTF
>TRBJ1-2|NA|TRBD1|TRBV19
TGTGCCAGTAGTGCCGGACAGGGTGTTAGGAATGGCTACACCTTC
CASSAGQGVRNGYTF
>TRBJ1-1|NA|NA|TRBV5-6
TGTGCCAGCAGCTTGGGTGCCGGGTCTGGAGCTTTCTTT
CASSLGAGSGAFF
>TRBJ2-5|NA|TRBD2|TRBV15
TGTGCCACCAGCACGATAGCGGGAGAGGCCCAGTACTTC
CATSTIAGEAQYF
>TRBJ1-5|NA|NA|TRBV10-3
TGTGCCATCAGCGACTCCATCGACGGCAATCAGCCCCAGCATTTT
CAISDSIDGNQPQHF
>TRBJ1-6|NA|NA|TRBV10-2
TGCGCCAGCAGTGAGAGCCAGGGCCACTATAATTCACCCCTCCACTTT
CASSESQGHYNSPLHF
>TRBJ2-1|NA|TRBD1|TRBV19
TGTGCCAGTAGGAATGAAAGACAGGGGGCCGGCAATGAGCAGTTCTTC
CASRNERQGAGNEQFF
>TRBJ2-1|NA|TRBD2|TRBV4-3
TGCGCCAGCAGCCCAATAGCGGGAGGTGCGAATGAGCAGTTCTTC
CASSPIAGGANEQFF
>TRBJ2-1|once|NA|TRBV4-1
TGCGCCAGCAGCCAAGATCCCGGGAGACCATACAATGAGCAGTTCTTC
CASSQDPGRPYNEQFF
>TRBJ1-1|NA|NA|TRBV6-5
TGTGCCAGCACTGTCAACGGGGGGCGCGTCACTGAAGCTTTCTTT
CASTVNGGRVTEAFF
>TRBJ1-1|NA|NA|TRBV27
TGTGCCAGCAGAAGGAGGGTGAACACTGAAGCTTTCTTT
CASRRRVNTEAFF
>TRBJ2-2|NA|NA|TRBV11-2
TGTGCCAGCAGCTTAGGGTCGGACTACCCGGCGAACACCGGGGAGCTGTTTTTT
CASSLGSDYPANTGELFF
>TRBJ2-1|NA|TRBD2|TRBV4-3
TGCGCCAGCAGCCAAGATAAGGCGGGAGGCCCCTACAATGAGCAGTTCTTC
CASSQDKAGGPYNEQFF
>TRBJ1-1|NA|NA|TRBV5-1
TGCGCCAGCAGCTTGGGGAGAACCCCGGGAGGGACTGAAGCTTTCTTT
CASSLGRTPGGTEAFF
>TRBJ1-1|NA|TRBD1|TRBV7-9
TGTGCCAGCAGCAGCCAAACAGGGGGCAATAAGGACACTGAAGCTTTCTTT
CASSSQTGGNKDTEAFF
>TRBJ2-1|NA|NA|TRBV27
TGTGCCAGCAGGACCCTTGAGGGAGGCTACAATGAGCAGTTCTTC
CASRTLEGGYNEQFF
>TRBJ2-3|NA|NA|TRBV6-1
TGTGCCAGCAGTGCAGGACTATCCGTGAATACAGATACGCAGTATTTT
CASSAGLSVNTDTQYF
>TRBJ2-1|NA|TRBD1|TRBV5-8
TGTGCCAGCAGCTTGGGACAGGGTGAGGGTGAGCAGTTCTTC
CASSLGQGEGEQFF